A single T cell receptor beta chain is shown here with its context. Its specificity is not known. Trimming took off 1 base at V and 4 bases at J, with 11 bases between the two ends. CDR3 length: 14 residues. Germline CDR1 reads LNHNV; CDR2 reads YYDKDF (reference sequence). TCRdb used MiXCR to reprocess the RT-PCR reads, holding one entry per CDR3 protein. The table lists about 650,000 distinct CDR3 sequences, 14% of them singletons. This record belongs to a study of response to subunit inactivated influenza vaccine. Study-level results: T cells newly recruited by each seasonal influenza vaccination are few, the authors suggested.

The chain joins TRBV15 to TRBJ2-7; D is possibly TRBD1 (6 bases). Sample: PBMCs from blood, taken roughly 15 days before vaccination. This clonotype originated in a man between 50 and 59 years old who received an inactivated influenza vaccine. The CDR3 sequence: CATSRAKQGYEQYF. DNA for the CDR3: TGTGCCACCAGCAGAGCAAAACAGGGATACGAGCAGTACTTC.